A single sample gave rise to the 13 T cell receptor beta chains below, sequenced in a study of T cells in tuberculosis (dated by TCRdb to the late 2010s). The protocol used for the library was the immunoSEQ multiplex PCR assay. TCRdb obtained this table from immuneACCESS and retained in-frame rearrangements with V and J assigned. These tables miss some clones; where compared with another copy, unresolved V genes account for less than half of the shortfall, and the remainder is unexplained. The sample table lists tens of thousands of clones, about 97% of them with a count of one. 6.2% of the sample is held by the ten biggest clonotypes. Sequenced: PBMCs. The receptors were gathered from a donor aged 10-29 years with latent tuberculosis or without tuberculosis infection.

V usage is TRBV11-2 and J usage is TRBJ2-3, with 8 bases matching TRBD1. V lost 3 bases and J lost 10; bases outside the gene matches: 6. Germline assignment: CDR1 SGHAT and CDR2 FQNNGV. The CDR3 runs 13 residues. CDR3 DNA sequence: TGTGCCAGCAGCTTTGGCAGGGGGCAACCGCAGTATTTT. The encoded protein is CASSFGRGQPQYF. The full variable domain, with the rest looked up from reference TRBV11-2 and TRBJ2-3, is EAGVAQSPRYKIIEKRQSVAFWCNPISGHATLYWYQQILGQGPKLLIQFQNNGVVDDSQLPKDRFSAERLKGVDSTLKIQPAKLEDSAVYLCASSFGRGQPQYFGPGTRLTVL.

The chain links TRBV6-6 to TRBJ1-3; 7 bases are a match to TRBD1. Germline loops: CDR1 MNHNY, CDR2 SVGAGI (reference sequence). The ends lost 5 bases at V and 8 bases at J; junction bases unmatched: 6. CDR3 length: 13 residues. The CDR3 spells CASSPGTADTIYF. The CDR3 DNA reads TGTGCCAGCAGTCCTGGGACAGCTGACACCATATATTTT.

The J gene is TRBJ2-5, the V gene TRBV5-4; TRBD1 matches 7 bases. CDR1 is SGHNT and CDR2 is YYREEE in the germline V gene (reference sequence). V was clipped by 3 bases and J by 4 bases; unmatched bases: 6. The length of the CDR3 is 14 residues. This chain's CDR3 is CASSSYRGRETQYF. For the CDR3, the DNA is TGTGCCAGCAGCTCCTACAGGGGTCGAGAGACCCAGTACTTC.

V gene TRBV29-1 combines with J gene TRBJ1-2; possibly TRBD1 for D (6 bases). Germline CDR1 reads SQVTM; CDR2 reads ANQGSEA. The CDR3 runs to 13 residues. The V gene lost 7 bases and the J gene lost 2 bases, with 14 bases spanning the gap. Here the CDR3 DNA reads TGCAGCGCCGCCAGGACAGCCAACTATGGCTACACCTTC. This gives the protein CSAARTANYGYTF.

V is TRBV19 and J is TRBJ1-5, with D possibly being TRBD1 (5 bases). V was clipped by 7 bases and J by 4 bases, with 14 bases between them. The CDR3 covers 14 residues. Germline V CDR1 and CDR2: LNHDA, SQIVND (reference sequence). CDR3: CASNVWGTNQPQHF. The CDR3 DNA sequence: TGTGCCAGTAATGTTTGGGGGACTAATCAGCCCCAGCATTTT.

CDR3 coding DNA: TGTGCCAGCAGCTTAGGCGACAGGGGGCAGTCCTACGAGCAGTACTTC. The encoded protein is CASSLGDRGQSYEQYF. The V and J genes are TRBV7-2 and TRBJ2-7; 10 nucleotides align to TRBD1. V lost 1 base to trimming and J lost 1 base; unmatched junction nucleotides: 4. This CDR3 is built from 16 residues. Germline V lookup: CDR1 SGHTA, CDR2 FQGNSA. Complete variable domain (other parts from reference TRBV7-2 and TRBJ2-7): GAGVSQSPSNKVTEKGKDVELRCDPISGHTALYWYRQSLGQGLEFLIYFQGNSAPDKSGLPSDRFSAERTGGSVSTLTIQRTQQEDSAVYLCASSLGDRGQSYEQYFGPGTRLTVT.

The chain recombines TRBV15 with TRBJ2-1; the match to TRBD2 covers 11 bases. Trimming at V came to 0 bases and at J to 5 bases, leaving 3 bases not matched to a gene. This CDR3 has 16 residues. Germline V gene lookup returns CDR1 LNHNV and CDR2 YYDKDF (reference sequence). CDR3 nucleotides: TGTGCCACCAGCAGAGATTTACTAGCGGGGGACAATGAGCAGTTCTTC. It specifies CATSRDLLAGDNEQFF.

Here the CDR3 DNA reads TGTGCTAGTGGGACAGAATACAATGAGCAGTTCTTC. Amino acid sequence: CASGTEYNEQFF. The chain links TRBV12-5 to TRBJ2-1, with D possibly matching TRBD1 (5 bases). V was cut by 6 bases and J by 4 bases, with 7 bases left in between. This CDR3 has 12 residues. Germline assignment: CDR1 LGHNT and CDR2 FRNRAP.

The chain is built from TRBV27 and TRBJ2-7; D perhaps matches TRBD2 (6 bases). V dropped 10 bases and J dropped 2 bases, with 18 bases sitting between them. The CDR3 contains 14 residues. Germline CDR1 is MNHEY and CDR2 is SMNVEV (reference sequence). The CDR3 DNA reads TGTGCCACCAGACTTGGAGGGTTCACCTACGAGCAGTACTTC. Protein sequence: CATRLGGFTYEQYF.

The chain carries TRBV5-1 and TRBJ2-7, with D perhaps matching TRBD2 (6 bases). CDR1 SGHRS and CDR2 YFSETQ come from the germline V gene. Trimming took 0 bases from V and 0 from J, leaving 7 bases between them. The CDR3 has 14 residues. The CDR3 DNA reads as TGCGCCAGCAGCTTGGGGGACTCCTCCTACGAGCAGTACTTC. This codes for CASSLGDSSYEQYF.

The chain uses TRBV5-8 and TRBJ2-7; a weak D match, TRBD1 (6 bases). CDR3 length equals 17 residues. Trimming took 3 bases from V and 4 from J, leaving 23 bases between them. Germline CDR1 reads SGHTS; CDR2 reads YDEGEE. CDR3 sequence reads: CASSSLPTGKYDYEQYF. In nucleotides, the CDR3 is TGTGCCAGCAGCTCGCTCCCCACAGGGAAATATGATTACGAGCAGTACTTC.

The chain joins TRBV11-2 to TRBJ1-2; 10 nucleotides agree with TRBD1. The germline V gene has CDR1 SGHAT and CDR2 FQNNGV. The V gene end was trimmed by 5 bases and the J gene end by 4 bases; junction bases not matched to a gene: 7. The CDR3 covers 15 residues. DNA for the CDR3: TGTGCCAGCAGCCCGGGACAGGGGTCTTCCTATGGCTACACCTTC. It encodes CASSPGQGSSYGYTF.

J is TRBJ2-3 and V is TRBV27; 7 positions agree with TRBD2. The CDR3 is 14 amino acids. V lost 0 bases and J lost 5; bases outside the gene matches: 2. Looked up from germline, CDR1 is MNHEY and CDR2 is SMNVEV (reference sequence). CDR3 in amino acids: CASSLSREGDTQYF. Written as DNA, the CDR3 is TGTGCCAGCAGTTTATCCAGGGAGGGAGATACGCAGTATTTT.